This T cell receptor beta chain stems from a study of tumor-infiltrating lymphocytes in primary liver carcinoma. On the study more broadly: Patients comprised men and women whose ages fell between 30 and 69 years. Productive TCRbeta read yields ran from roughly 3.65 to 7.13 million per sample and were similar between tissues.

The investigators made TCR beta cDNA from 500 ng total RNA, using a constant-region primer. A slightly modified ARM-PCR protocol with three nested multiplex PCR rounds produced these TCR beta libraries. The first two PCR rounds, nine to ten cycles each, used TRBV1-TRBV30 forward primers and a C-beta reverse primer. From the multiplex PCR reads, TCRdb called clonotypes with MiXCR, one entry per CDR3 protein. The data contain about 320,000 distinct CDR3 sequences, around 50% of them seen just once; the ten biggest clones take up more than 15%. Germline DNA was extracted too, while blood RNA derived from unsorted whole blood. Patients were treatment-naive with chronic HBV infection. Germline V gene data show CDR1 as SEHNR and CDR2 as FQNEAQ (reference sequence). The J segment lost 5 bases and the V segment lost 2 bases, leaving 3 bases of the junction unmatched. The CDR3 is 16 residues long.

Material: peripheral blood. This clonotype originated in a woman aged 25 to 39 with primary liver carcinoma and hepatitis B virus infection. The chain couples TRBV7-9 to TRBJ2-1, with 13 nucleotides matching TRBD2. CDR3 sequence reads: CASSLKTSGRNNEQFF. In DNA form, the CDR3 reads TGTGCCAGCAGCTTAAAGACTAGCGGGAGGAACAATGAGCAGTTCTTC.